This T cell receptor (beta chain) was retrieved from a study of response to subunit inactivated influenza vaccine. Study results and limitations: The authors suggested that few new T cells are recruited per seasonal influenza vaccination.

TCRdb re-derived calls from the RT-PCR reads in MiXCR, one entry per CDR3 protein. The data contain a few hundred thousand distinct CDR3 sequences, around a fifth of them singletons. With 4 bases removed from V and 2 bases from J, the gap between germline ends came to 18 bases. Germline V lookup: CDR1 SGHVS, CDR2 FQNEAQ. This CDR3 contains 17 residues. Many counts were recorded for this clonotype. The target antigen is unknown. Sequenced material: PBMCs from blood, taken approximately 20 months after vaccination. The TCR originated in a man between 50 and 75 years old who received an inactivated influenza vaccine. V gene TRBV7-8 combines with J gene TRBJ1-3; D ambiguous. The CDR3 DNA reads TGTGCCAGCAGCTCCGGGGTAGGGTTTGAACCTGGAAACACCATATATTTT. As protein: CASSSGVGFEPGNTIYF.